The subject of this entry is one TCR beta chain. These data originate in a study of blood T cell repertoires in COVID-19. Overall study context: Some COVID-19 samples were acute and others convalescent; all came from the United States, Italy and Spain. Sources were T cells, B-cell-depleted T cells, or PBMCs; the material itself was cDNA or gDNA.

Under the authors' procedure: Amplification with reference gene primers provided the estimates of nucleated cell counts. The assay was immunoSEQ multiplex PCR, and TCRdb's table has in-frame clones only and misses some. V, J and clone size are those of that table, while D and trimming were read from the DNA. The sample records about 44,000 clones, about 90% being singletons. After removal of 2 bases from V and 5 bases from J, the junction contained 2 bases not matched to a gene. Germline values: CDR1 MNHNS, CDR2 SASEGT. This CDR3 has 14 residues. The TCR was taken from a human donor in a cohort sampled during active COVID-19. The specimen was peripheral blood. The V gene is TRBV6-1, the J gene TRBJ1-1; 10 bases are a match to TRBD1. The chain's CDR3 is CASSEWDRGTEAFF. CDR3 sequence (DNA): TGTGCCAGCAGTGAATGGGACAGGGGTACTGAAGCTTTCTTT.